These T cell receptor beta chains were read from a single sample in a study of OX40 agonist ivuxolimab in advanced cancers. Profiled with immunoSEQ multiplex PCR; TCRdb holds only in-frame clones, not every one. This table has more than 55,000 clones, about nine tenths appearing once. The sequenced sample was CD4+ or CD8+ T cells sorted from blood, obtained in a trial of the OX40 agonist ivuxolimab. The receptor source for this set is an adult with an advanced solid tumor such as melanoma, head and neck, liver or kidney cancer. Each CDR3 is given with its conserved first and last residue. Fields, in order: clone size, V gene, D gene, J gene, CDR3 protein, CDR3 DNA. The D gene is left open where the match is weak. Clone size is shown for a subset of rows, as once, few, many or a class of expanded clone.

clone size: few; V gene: TRBV10-3; D gene: NA; J gene: TRBJ2-1; CDR3 protein: CAISESGGYNEQFF; CDR3 DNA: TGTGCCATCAGTGAGTCCGGAGGGTACAATGAGCAGTTCTTC
clone size: NA; V gene: TRBV10-3; D gene: NA; J gene: TRBJ2-2; CDR3 protein: CAISENNPGELFF; CDR3 DNA: TGTGCCATCAGTGAAAACAACCCCGGGGAGCTGTTTTTT
clone size: NA; V gene: TRBV5-4; D gene: NA; J gene: TRBJ2-2; CDR3 protein: CASYRGAGELFF; CDR3 DNA: TGTGCCAGCTACCGGGGGGCTGGGGAGCTGTTTTTT
clone size: NA; V gene: TRBV11-2; D gene: NA; J gene: TRBJ2-1; CDR3 protein: CASSLESYNEQFF; CDR3 DNA: TGTGCCAGCAGCTTAGAATCCTACAATGAGCAGTTCTTC
clone size: NA; V gene: TRBV6-5; D gene: NA; J gene: TRBJ2-5; CDR3 protein: CASRPPRGGETQYF; CDR3 DNA: TGTGCCAGCAGACCCCCGAGGGGTGGGGAGACCCAGTACTTC
clone size: NA; V gene: TRBV5-1; D gene: NA; J gene: TRBJ2-6; CDR3 protein: CASNADYSGANVLTF; CDR3 DNA: TGCGCCAGCAACGCAGATTACTCTGGGGCCAACGTCCTGACTTTC
clone size: once; V gene: TRBV28; D gene: NA; J gene: TRBJ1-1; CDR3 protein: CASSSGTNTEAFF; CDR3 DNA: TGTGCCAGCAGTTCAGGGACGAACACTGAAGCTTTCTTT
clone size: NA; V gene: TRBV18; D gene: NA; J gene: TRBJ2-7; CDR3 protein: CASSPQPTNSYEQYF; CDR3 DNA: TGTGCCAGCTCACCTCAACCTACAAATTCCTACGAGCAGTACTTC
clone size: NA; V gene: TRBV6-5; D gene: NA; J gene: TRBJ2-2; CDR3 protein: CASSRLQSAGELFF; CDR3 DNA: TGTGCCAGCAGTAGACTACAGTCCGCCGGGGAGCTGTTTTTT
clone size: NA; V gene: TRBV29-1; D gene: TRBD1; J gene: TRBJ1-2; CDR3 protein: CSVERGQNYGYTF; CDR3 DNA: TGCAGCGTTGAAAGGGGGCAAAACTATGGCTACACCTTC
clone size: NA; V gene: TRBV27; D gene: TRBD1; J gene: TRBJ2-5; CDR3 protein: CASSLGKTGVLQETQYF; CDR3 DNA: TGTGCCAGCAGTTTAGGAAAGACAGGGGTGCTCCAAGAGACCCAGTACTTC
clone size: NA; V gene: TRBV19; D gene: NA; J gene: TRBJ1-1; CDR3 protein: CASSGPGGGNTEAFF; CDR3 DNA: TGTGCCAGTAGTGGTCCGGGAGGGGGGAACACTGAAGCTTTCTTT
clone size: NA; V gene: TRBV7-7; D gene: NA; J gene: TRBJ2-1; CDR3 protein: CASSIQGRNEQFF; CDR3 DNA: TGTGCTAGCAGTATACAGGGTCGGAATGAGCAGTTCTTC
clone size: NA; V gene: TRBV9; D gene: NA; J gene: TRBJ1-3; CDR3 protein: CASTADGRDSGNTIYF; CDR3 DNA: TGTGCCAGCACCGCGGACGGGAGGGACTCTGGAAACACCATATATTTT
clone size: NA; V gene: TRBV5-1; D gene: TRBD1; J gene: TRBJ2-3; CDR3 protein: CASNLGAGTGGPDTQYF; CDR3 DNA: TGCGCCAGCAACTTGGGGGCCGGGACAGGGGGACCAGATACGCAGTATTTT
clone size: once; V gene: TRBV5-6; D gene: TRBD1; J gene: TRBJ1-1; CDR3 protein: CASSLRGHTEAFF; CDR3 DNA: TGTGCCAGCAGCCTGAGGGGGCACACTGAAGCTTTCTTT
clone size: NA; V gene: TRBV7-8; D gene: NA; J gene: TRBJ2-3; CDR3 protein: CASSSRSGNADTQYF; CDR3 DNA: TGTGCCAGCAGCTCCCGGTCGGGGAACGCAGATACGCAGTATTTT
clone size: NA; V gene: TRBV7-2; D gene: TRBD1; J gene: TRBJ1-1; CDR3 protein: CASSRTGQSEAFF; CDR3 DNA: TGTGCCAGCAGCCGGACAGGGCAATCTGAAGCTTTCTTT
clone size: NA; V gene: TRBV2; D gene: NA; J gene: TRBJ2-1; CDR3 protein: CASKPGAYNEQFF; CDR3 DNA: TGTGCCAGCAAGCCGGGGGCCTACAATGAGCAGTTCTTC
clone size: NA; V gene: TRBV7-3; D gene: NA; J gene: TRBJ2-4; CDR3 protein: CASSLEGVGNIQYF; CDR3 DNA: TGTGCCAGCAGCTTAGAAGGGGTTGGAAACATTCAGTACTTC
clone size: NA; V gene: TRBV15; D gene: TRBD1; J gene: TRBJ1-5; CDR3 protein: CATSRDLGTGHQPQHF; CDR3 DNA: TGTGCCACCAGCAGAGATTTGGGGACAGGGCATCAGCCCCAGCATTTT
clone size: NA; V gene: TRBV14; D gene: NA; J gene: TRBJ1-5; CDR3 protein: CASSPDMRQPQHF; CDR3 DNA: TGTGCCAGCAGCCCGGACATGCGGCAGCCCCAGCATTTT
clone size: NA; V gene: TRBV6-5; D gene: NA; J gene: TRBJ1-1; CDR3 protein: CASSSSPEDEAFF; CDR3 DNA: TGTGCCAGCAGCTCGAGCCCGGAGGACGAAGCTTTCTTT
clone size: NA; V gene: TRBV11-3; D gene: NA; J gene: TRBJ1-1; CDR3 protein: CASTPHPPEAFF; CDR3 DNA: TGTGCCAGCACCCCACACCCCCCTGAAGCTTTCTTT
clone size: NA; V gene: TRBV11-3; D gene: NA; J gene: TRBJ2-2; CDR3 protein: CASSLGQMNTGELFF; CDR3 DNA: TGTGCCAGCAGCTTAGGACAGATGAACACCGGGGAGCTGTTTTTT
clone size: NA; V gene: TRBV29-1; D gene: TRBD2; J gene: TRBJ2-7; CDR3 protein: CSVSRLADEQYF; CDR3 DNA: TGCAGCGTTAGTCGGCTAGCGGACGAGCAGTACTTC
clone size: once; V gene: TRBV5-1; D gene: NA; J gene: TRBJ2-7; CDR3 protein: CASSLAQGGGNHEQYF; CDR3 DNA: TGCGCCAGCAGCTTGGCCCAGGGAGGGGGCAACCACGAGCAGTACTTC
clone size: NA; V gene: TRBV28; D gene: NA; J gene: TRBJ1-2; CDR3 protein: CASSRGTLPLGYTF; CDR3 DNA: TGTGCCAGCAGTAGAGGGACACTCCCGTTGGGCTACACCTTC
clone size: NA; V gene: TRBV5-4; D gene: NA; J gene: TRBJ1-1; CDR3 protein: CASSLNTGTNTEAFF; CDR3 DNA: TGTGCCAGCAGCCTAAACACAGGGACGAACACTGAAGCTTTCTTT
clone size: NA; V gene: TRBV19; D gene: NA; J gene: TRBJ1-5; CDR3 protein: CASTGQSMSQPQHF; CDR3 DNA: TGTGCCAGTACCGGACAGTCCATGAGTCAGCCCCAGCATTTT
clone size: NA; V gene: TRBV7-8; D gene: NA; J gene: TRBJ1-1; CDR3 protein: CASSSIDGYTEAFF; CDR3 DNA: TGTGCCAGCAGCTCCATCGACGGTTACACTGAAGCTTTCTTT
clone size: NA; V gene: TRBV5-4; D gene: TRBD1; J gene: TRBJ2-5; CDR3 protein: CASSSRQGKTQYF; CDR3 DNA: TGTGCCAGCAGCTCCCGACAGGGAAAGACCCAGTACTTC
clone size: few; V gene: TRBV4-3; D gene: NA; J gene: TRBJ1-2; CDR3 protein: CASSQDNSRLGYTF; CDR3 DNA: TGCGCCAGCAGCCAAGACAACTCGAGGCTTGGCTACACCTTC
clone size: NA; V gene: TRBV30; D gene: NA; J gene: TRBJ1-2; CDR3 protein: CAWSPDSYGYTF; CDR3 DNA: TGTGCCTGGAGTCCCGACAGTTATGGCTACACCTTC
clone size: NA; V gene: TRBV7-2; D gene: NA; J gene: TRBJ2-5; CDR3 protein: CASSLDGETQYF; CDR3 DNA: TGTGCCAGCAGCTTAGATGGAGAGACCCAGTACTTC
clone size: once; V gene: TRBV4-2; D gene: NA; J gene: TRBJ2-7; CDR3 protein: CASSQTGSYEQYF; CDR3 DNA: TGTGCCAGCAGCCAAACGGGTTCCTACGAGCAGTACTTC
clone size: NA; V gene: TRBV4-1; D gene: NA; J gene: TRBJ1-6; CDR3 protein: CASSRRQVDNSPLHF; CDR3 DNA: TGCGCCAGCAGCCGTCGACAGGTGGATAATTCACCCCTCCACTTT
clone size: NA; V gene: TRBV30; D gene: NA; J gene: TRBJ1-2; CDR3 protein: CAWSQGAIEYGYTF; CDR3 DNA: TGTGCCTGGAGTCAAGGGGCGATCGAATATGGCTACACCTTC
clone size: NA; V gene: TRBV5-1; D gene: NA; J gene: TRBJ1-4; CDR3 protein: CASSFDSGVFEKLFF; CDR3 DNA: TGCGCCAGCAGCTTTGATTCAGGGGTATTTGAAAAACTGTTTTTT
clone size: NA; V gene: TRBV19; D gene: NA; J gene: TRBJ1-3; CDR3 protein: CASSIVPQLSGNTIYF; CDR3 DNA: TGTGCCAGTAGTATAGTCCCACAGCTCTCTGGAAACACCATATATTTT
clone size: NA; V gene: TRBV15; D gene: TRBD1; J gene: TRBJ1-6; CDR3 protein: CATRDRGNNNSPLHF; CDR3 DNA: TGTGCCACCAGAGACAGGGGAAATAACAATTCACCCCTCCACTTT
clone size: NA; V gene: TRBV5-4; D gene: NA; J gene: TRBJ2-1; CDR3 protein: CASSLGTERANEQFF; CDR3 DNA: TGTGCCAGCAGCTTGGGAACAGAGAGGGCGAATGAGCAGTTCTTC
clone size: NA; V gene: TRBV5-4; D gene: NA; J gene: TRBJ2-1; CDR3 protein: CASSLGGGKLYNEQFF; CDR3 DNA: TGTGCCAGCAGCTTGGGAGGTGGGAAACTATACAATGAGCAGTTCTTC
clone size: NA; V gene: TRBV7-9; D gene: NA; J gene: TRBJ1-4; CDR3 protein: CASSLVPAFNEKLFF; CDR3 DNA: TGTGCCAGCAGCTTAGTTCCAGCTTTTAATGAAAAACTGTTTTTT
clone size: NA; V gene: TRBV13; D gene: NA; J gene: TRBJ1-6; CDR3 protein: CASSIGQLDNSPLHF; CDR3 DNA: TGTGCCAGCAGCATAGGGCAGCTCGATAATTCACCCCTCCACTTT
clone size: NA; V gene: TRBV5-1; D gene: NA; J gene: TRBJ1-5; CDR3 protein: CANSQPQHF; CDR3 DNA: TGCGCCAACAGTCAGCCCCAGCATTTT
clone size: NA; V gene: TRBV11-3; D gene: NA; J gene: TRBJ2-1; CDR3 protein: CASSEDRDNEQFF; CDR3 DNA: TGTGCCAGCAGCGAGGACAGAGACAATGAGCAGTTCTTC
clone size: once; V gene: TRBV28; D gene: NA; J gene: TRBJ2-7; CDR3 protein: CASSLVSYEQYF; CDR3 DNA: TGTGCCAGCAGTCTGGTTAGCTACGAGCAGTACTTC
clone size: NA; V gene: TRBV29-1; D gene: TRBD1; J gene: TRBJ1-6; CDR3 protein: CSVRQGDGSPLHF; CDR3 DNA: TGCAGCGTTAGACAGGGGGACGGATCACCCCTCCACTTT
clone size: once; V gene: TRBV19; D gene: NA; J gene: TRBJ1-2; CDR3 protein: CASSIRSQARNYGYTF; CDR3 DNA: TGTGCCAGTAGTATTAGATCCCAGGCCCGCAACTATGGCTACACCTTC
clone size: NA; V gene: TRBV7-2; D gene: TRBD1; J gene: TRBJ2-3; CDR3 protein: CASSPTGSPDTQYF; CDR3 DNA: TGTGCCAGCAGCCCGACAGGGAGCCCAGATACGCAGTATTTT
clone size: NA; V gene: TRBV9; D gene: TRBD1; J gene: TRBJ2-5; CDR3 protein: CASSIQGKQETQYF; CDR3 DNA: TGTGCCAGCAGCATACAGGGGAAACAAGAGACCCAGTACTTC
clone size: NA; V gene: TRBV29-1; D gene: TRBD1; J gene: TRBJ1-5; CDR3 protein: CSVRGTGSQQPQHF; CDR3 DNA: TGCAGCGTCAGGGGGACAGGGTCGCAACAGCCCCAGCATTTT
clone size: NA; V gene: TRBV29-1; D gene: TRBD1; J gene: TRBJ2-7; CDR3 protein: CSVEGNKRGTGGGEQYF; CDR3 DNA: TGCAGCGTTGAAGGAAATAAGAGGGGGACAGGGGGAGGCGAGCAGTACTTC
clone size: NA; V gene: TRBV5-1; D gene: NA; J gene: TRBJ1-4; CDR3 protein: CASSQDSEKLFF; CDR3 DNA: TGCGCCAGCAGCCAGGACTCCGAAAAACTGTTTTTT
clone size: NA; V gene: TRBV5-6; D gene: TRBD2; J gene: TRBJ2-2; CDR3 protein: CASIYGLAGSTGELFF; CDR3 DNA: TGTGCCAGCATCTACGGACTAGCGGGGTCCACCGGGGAGCTGTTTTTT
clone size: NA; V gene: TRBV6-6; D gene: TRBD1; J gene: TRBJ1-4; CDR3 protein: CASSSRGSGTNEKLFF; CDR3 DNA: TGTGCCAGCAGTTCCAGGGGGTCAGGGACTAATGAAAAACTGTTTTTT
clone size: NA; V gene: TRBV5-5; D gene: NA; J gene: TRBJ1-2; CDR3 protein: CASSVTGTDVYGYTF; CDR3 DNA: TGTGCCAGCAGCGTAACCGGGACGGACGTCTATGGCTACACCTTC
clone size: NA; V gene: TRBV30; D gene: NA; J gene: TRBJ1-3; CDR3 protein: CAWRMGDTIYF; CDR3 DNA: TGTGCCTGGAGAATGGGAGACACCATATATTTT
clone size: once; V gene: TRBV4-1; D gene: NA; J gene: TRBJ2-3; CDR3 protein: CASSLTGPRAGSTDTQYF; CDR3 DNA: TGCGCCAGCAGCCTTACAGGGCCCCGGGCAGGGAGCACAGATACGCAGTATTTT